This T cell receptor (beta chain) emerged from a study of CXCR3-negative and CXCR3-positive naive CD8 T cells. As concerns this clonotype: Its cognate antigen is unknown.

Study observations and caveats: CXCR3-positive naive cells had more hydrophobic TRB CDR3s than CXCR3-negative naive cells. Memory, not naive, CXCR3-negative and CXCR3-positive cells differed in TRBV-TRBJ usage.

In germline, CDR1 is SGHRS, CDR2 YFSETQ. CDR3 length: 12 amino acids. The authors made the TRB cDNA libraries by 5' RACE using UMI labels. From the 5' RACE reads, TCRdb lists one entry per CDR3 protein and no DNA. The ten top clones account for less than 0.85%, within a sample of tens of thousands of distinct CDR3 sequences. This sequence originates from a human donor in good health. Some clones in this sample may be carry-over from other donors' samples. Sequences were obtained from naive CXCR3+ CD8+ T cells from blood. Subset noted: CD45RO-CCR7+CD27+CD95- naive CD8+ T cells expressing CXCR3 (TNR3+). The chain links TRBV5-1 to TRBJ1-2. The CDR3: CASSPADYGYTF.